This record looks at one TCR beta chain sequence and its context. Its target is not known. Primers included in the PCR were 60 Vbeta and 13 Jbeta primers. Data came from immunoSEQ multiplex PCR; TCRdb stores just in-frame clones and leaves some out. Of approximately 260,000 clones detected, 80% to 90% appear once; the ten largest clones hold 2% to 2.5%. This specimen belongs to a study of cytomegalovirus exposure and HLA in healthy donors. Whole-study results and caveats: Using a false discovery rate of 0.05, a later analysis showed that 15,000 to 20,000 TCR beta sequences were associated with HLA alleles.

V lost 3 bases to trimming and J lost 4 bases, with 6 bases between them. Germline values: CDR1 SGHTA, CDR2 FQGNSA. The CDR3 runs to 12 residues. The sample taken for sequencing was PBMCs. The rearrangement links TRBV7-2 to TRBJ2-5; D possibly corresponds to TRBD2 (5 bases). The receptor's source is a middle-aged woman in good health and CMV-seropositive. The DNA for the CDR3 is TGTGCCAGCAGCTTGGGGAGAGAGACCCAGTACTTC. Translation: CASSLGRETQYF.